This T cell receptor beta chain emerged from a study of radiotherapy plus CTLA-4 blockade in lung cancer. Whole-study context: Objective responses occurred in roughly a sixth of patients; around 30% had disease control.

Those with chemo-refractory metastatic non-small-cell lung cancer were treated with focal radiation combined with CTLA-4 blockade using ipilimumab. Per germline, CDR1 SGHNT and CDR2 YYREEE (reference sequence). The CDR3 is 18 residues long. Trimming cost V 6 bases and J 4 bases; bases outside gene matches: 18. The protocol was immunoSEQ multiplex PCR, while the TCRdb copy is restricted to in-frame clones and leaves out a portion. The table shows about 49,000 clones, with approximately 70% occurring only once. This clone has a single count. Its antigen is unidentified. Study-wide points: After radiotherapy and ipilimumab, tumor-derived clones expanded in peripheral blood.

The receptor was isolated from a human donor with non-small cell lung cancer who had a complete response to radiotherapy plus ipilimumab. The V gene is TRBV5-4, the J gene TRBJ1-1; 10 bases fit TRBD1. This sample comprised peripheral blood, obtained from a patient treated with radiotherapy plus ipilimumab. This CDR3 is CASTHDGTGVFRGTEAFF. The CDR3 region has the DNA TGTGCCAGCACCCACGATGGGACAGGGGTATTTCGTGGCACTGAAGCTTTCTTT.